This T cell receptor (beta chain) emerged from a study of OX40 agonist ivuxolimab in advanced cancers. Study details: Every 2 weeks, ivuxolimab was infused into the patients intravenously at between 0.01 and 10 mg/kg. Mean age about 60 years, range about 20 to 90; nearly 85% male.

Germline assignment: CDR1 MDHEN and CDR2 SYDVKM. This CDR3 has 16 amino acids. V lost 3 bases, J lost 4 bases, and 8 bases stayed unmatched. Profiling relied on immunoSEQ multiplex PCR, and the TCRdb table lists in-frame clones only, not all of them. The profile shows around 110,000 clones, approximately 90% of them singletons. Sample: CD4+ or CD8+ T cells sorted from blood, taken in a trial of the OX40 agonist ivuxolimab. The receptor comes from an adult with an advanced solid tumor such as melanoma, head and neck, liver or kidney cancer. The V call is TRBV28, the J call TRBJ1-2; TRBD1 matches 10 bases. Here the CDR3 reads CASSFSWDRGPYGYTF. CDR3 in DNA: TGTGCCAGCAGTTTTTCCTGGGACAGGGGACCCTATGGCTACACCTTC.